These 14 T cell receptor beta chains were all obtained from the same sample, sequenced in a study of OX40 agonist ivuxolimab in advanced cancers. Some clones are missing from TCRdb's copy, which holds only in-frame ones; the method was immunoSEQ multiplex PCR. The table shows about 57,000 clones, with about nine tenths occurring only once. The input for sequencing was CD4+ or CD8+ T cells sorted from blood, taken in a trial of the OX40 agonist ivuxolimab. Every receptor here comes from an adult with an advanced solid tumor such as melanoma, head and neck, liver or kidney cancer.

In DNA form, the CDR3 reads TGTGCCAGCAGCTCTACGGCCGTACGGCTGAGCTCTGGAAACACCATATATTTT. It is translated as CASSSTAVRLSSGNTIYF. The V and J genes are TRBV7-9 and TRBJ1-3; D is unclear. Germline values: CDR1 SEHNR, CDR2 FQNEAQ (reference sequence). The CDR3 length is 18 residues. Trimming took off 4 bases at V and 0 bases at J, with 19 bases between the two ends.

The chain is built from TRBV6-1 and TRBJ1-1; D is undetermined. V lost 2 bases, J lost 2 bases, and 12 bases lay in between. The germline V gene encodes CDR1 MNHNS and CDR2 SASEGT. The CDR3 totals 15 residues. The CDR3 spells CASSEYATGNTEAFF. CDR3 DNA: TGTGCCAGCAGTGAATATGCAACGGGAAACACTGAAGCTTTCTTT.

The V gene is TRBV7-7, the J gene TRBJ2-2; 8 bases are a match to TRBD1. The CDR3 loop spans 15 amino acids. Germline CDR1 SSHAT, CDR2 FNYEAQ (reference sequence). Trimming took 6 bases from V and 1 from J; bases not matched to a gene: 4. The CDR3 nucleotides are TGTGCCAGCAGATCCGGGACAGGGAACACCGGGGAGCTGTTTTTT. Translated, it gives CASRSGTGNTGELFF.

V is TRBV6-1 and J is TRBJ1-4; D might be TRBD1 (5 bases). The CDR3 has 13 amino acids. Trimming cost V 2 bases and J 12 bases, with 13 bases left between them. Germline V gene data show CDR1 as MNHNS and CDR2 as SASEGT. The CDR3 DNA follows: TGTGCCAGCAGTGAAAAGTTGAGAGGGGAACTGTTTTTT. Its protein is CASSEKLRGELFF.

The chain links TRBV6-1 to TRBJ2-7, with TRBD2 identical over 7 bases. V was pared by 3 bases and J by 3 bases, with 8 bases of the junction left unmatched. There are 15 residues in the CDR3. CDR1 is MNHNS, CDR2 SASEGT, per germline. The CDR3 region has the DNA TGTGCCAGCAGTGATTTCGGGACTAATTTCTACGAGCAGTACTTC. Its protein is CASSDFGTNFYEQYF.

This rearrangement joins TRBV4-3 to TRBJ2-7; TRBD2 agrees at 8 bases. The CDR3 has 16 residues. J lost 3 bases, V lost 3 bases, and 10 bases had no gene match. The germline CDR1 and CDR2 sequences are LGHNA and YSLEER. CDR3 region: CASSQGYGRGVYEQYF. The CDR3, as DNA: TGCGCCAGCAGCCAGGGGTACGGGCGGGGGGTCTACGAGCAGTACTTC.

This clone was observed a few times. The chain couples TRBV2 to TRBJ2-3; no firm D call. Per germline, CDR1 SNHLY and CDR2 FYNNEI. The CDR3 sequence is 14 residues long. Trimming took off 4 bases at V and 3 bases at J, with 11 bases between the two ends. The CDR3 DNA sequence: TGTGCCAGCAGTGTGAGGTTTGGGACAGATACGCAGTATTTT. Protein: CASSVRFGTDTQYF.

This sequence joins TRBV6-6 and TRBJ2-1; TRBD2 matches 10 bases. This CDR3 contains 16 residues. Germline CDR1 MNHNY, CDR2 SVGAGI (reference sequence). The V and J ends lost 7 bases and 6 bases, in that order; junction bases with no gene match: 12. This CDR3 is CASTSAGGIDTNEQFF. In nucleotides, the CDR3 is TGTGCCAGCACCTCAGCGGGAGGGATCGATACCAATGAGCAGTTCTTC.

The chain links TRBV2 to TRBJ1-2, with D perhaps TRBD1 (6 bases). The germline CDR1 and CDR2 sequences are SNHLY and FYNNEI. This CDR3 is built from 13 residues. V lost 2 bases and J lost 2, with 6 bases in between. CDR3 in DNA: TGTGCCAGCAGTGAACAGGGGAACTATGGCTACACCTTC. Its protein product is CASSEQGNYGYTF.

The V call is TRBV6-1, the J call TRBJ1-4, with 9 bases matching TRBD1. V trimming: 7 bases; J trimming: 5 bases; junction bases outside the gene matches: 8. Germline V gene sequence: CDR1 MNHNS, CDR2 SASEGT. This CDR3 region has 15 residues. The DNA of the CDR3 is TGTGCCAGCAACGAAGCGGGGACAGGGAATGAAAAACTGTTTTTT. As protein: CASNEAGTGNEKLFF.

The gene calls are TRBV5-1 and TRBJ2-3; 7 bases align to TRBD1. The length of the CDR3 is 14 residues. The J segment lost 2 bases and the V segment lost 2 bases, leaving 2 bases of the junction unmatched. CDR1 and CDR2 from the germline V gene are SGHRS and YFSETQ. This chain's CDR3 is CASSFGQVTDTQYF. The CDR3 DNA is TGCGCCAGCAGCTTCGGACAGGTCACAGATACGCAGTATTTT.

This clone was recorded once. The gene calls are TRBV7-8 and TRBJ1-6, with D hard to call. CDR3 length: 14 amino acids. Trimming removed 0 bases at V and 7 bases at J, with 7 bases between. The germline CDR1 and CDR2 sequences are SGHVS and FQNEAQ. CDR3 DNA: TGTGCCAGCAGCTTAGCGGGAGGCAATTCACCCCTCCACTTT. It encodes CASSLAGGNSPLHF. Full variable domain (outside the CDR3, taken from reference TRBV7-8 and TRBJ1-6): GAGVSQSPRYKVAKRGQDVALRCDPISGHVSLFWYQQALGQGPEFLTYFQNEAQLDKSGLPSDRFFAERPEGSVSTLKIQRTQQEDSAVYLCASSLAGGNSPLHFGNGTRLTVT.

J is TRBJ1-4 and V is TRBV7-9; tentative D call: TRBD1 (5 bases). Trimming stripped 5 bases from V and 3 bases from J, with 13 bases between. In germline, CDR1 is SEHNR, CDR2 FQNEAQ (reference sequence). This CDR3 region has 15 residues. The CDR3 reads CASSLLGGPNEKLFF. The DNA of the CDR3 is TGTGCCAGCAGCCTCTTGGGGGGACCTAATGAAAAACTGTTTTTT.

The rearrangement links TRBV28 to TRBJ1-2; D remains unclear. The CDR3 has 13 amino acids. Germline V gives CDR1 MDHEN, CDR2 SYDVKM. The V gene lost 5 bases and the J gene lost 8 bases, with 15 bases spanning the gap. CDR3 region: CASSPGPLWGYTF. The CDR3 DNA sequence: TGTGCCAGCAGTCCCGGGCCCCTTTGGGGCTACACCTTC.